What follows are 24 T cell receptor beta chains derived from one specimen sequenced in a study of vaccination effects on CD4 cells after COVID-19. Subsequent to a culture period of 10 to 11 days, CD4+ T cells were isolated. Each participant was administered two doses of either the BNT162b2 or the mRNA-1273 vaccine. TCRdb's table, derived via immunoSEQ multiplex PCR, lists solely in-frame clones and lacks some. The sample has 9,000 or so clones; around 76% are singletons. For these TCRs, the target antigens are not known. The source material was CD4+ T cells from PBMCs cultured without peptide, sampled after COVID-19 vaccination. These receptors all come from a human donor who received a COVID-19 vaccine.

The V call is TRBV3-1 (or the pseudogene TRBV3-2), the J call TRBJ1-6, with 10 bases fitting TRBD1. The V and J ends lost 6 bases and 10 bases, in that order; junction bases with no gene match: 6. The CDR3 is 14 residues long. Germline V gene data show CDR1 as LGHDT and CDR2 as YNNKEL (reference sequence). CDR3 region: CASRSTGGGSPLHF. In DNA form, the CDR3 reads TGTGCCAGCAGGTCGACAGGGGGCGGATCACCCCTCCACTTT.

The chain couples TRBV9 to TRBJ1-3; D is undetermined. CDR1 and CDR2 from the germline V gene are SGDLS and YYNGEE. V gave up 4 bases and J gave up 0 bases, with 5 bases separating them. This CDR3 has 13 amino acids. CDR3 sequence: CASSPTSGNTIYF. The CDR3 bases are TGTGCCAGCAGCCCCACCTCTGGAAACACCATATATTTT.

The rearrangement joins TRBV5-1 to TRBJ2-7; D is unresolved. The ends were cut back, 4 bases at V and 2 bases at J, with 10 bases in the middle. CDR1 and CDR2 from the germline V gene are SGHRS and YFSETQ. This CDR3 contains 13 residues. CDR3 DNA sequence: TGCGCCAGCAGCGATTGGTTTCCCTACGAGCAGTACTTC. Translation: CASSDWFPYEQYF.

This clone was detected once. The chain has TRBV12-3 or TRBV12-4 and TRBJ2-1; no definite D call. V lost 6 bases and J 2 bases, leaving 8 bases between the germline ends. The CDR3 length is 13 residues. The CDR3: CASRLGTYNEQFF. CDR3 nucleotides: TGTGCCAGCAGACTTGGAACCTACAATGAGCAGTTCTTC.

This chain links TRBV7-9 with TRBJ1-1; D unresolved. Trimming pared 5 bases from V and 1 base from J, leaving 11 bases between. CDR1 SEHNR and CDR2 FQNEAQ come from the germline V gene (reference sequence). This CDR3 spans 14 amino acids. The CDR3 spells CASSPPGWNTEAFF. The CDR3 bases are TGTGCCAGCAGCCCCCCGGGTTGGAACACTGAAGCTTTCTTT.

This clone was seen a single time. This chain connects TRBV5-1 to TRBJ1-4; no firm D call. V dropped 2 bases and J dropped 5 bases, with 13 bases sitting between them. CDR3 length: 15 residues. Per the germline V gene, CDR1 is SGHRS and CDR2 is YFSETQ. CDR3 sequence reads: CASSFLQEPNEKLFF. In DNA form, the CDR3 reads TGCGCCAGCAGCTTTCTTCAGGAACCAAATGAAAAACTGTTTTTT.

The V and J genes are TRBV5-1 and TRBJ2-1; perhaps D is TRBD1 or TRBD2 (5 bases each). CDR3 length equals 14 residues. The V end lost 3 bases, the J end lost 8 bases, and 15 bases lay between the germline ends. Looked up from germline, CDR1 is SGHRS and CDR2 is YFSETQ. In DNA form, the CDR3 reads TGCGCCAGCAGCTATGTCGTTGGGGGTTATGAGCAGTTCTTC. This sequence encodes CASSYVVGGYEQFF. Complete variable domain (other parts from reference TRBV5-1 and TRBJ2-1): KAGVTQTPRYLIKTRGQQVTLSCSPISGHRSVSWYQQTPGQGLQFLFEYFSETQRNKGNFPGRFSGRQFSNSRSEMNVSTLELGDSALYLCASSYVVGGYEQFFGPGTRLTVL.

This clone showed up just once. V usage is TRBV18 and J usage is TRBJ2-2, with D hard to call. Trimming left V 4 bases short and J 0 bases short, with 9 bases between. From germline, CDR1 is KGHSH and CDR2 LQKENI. The CDR3 covers 15 residues. The DNA for the CDR3 is TGTGCCAGCTCACTTCTGACATCGAACACCGGGGAGCTGTTTTTT. Translating it yields CASSLLTSNTGELFF.

The V and J genes are TRBV27 and TRBJ2-7; weak D call: TRBD1 (7 bases). V was pared by 2 bases and J by 7 bases, with 21 bases between. Germline V lookup: CDR1 MNHEY, CDR2 SMNVEV (reference sequence). The CDR3 spans 16 residues. The CDR3 reads CASSLGGTVFPSEQYF. The CDR3, as DNA: TGTGCCAGCAGTTTAGGGGGGACAGTGTTTCCGTCAGAGCAGTACTTC.

This clone has just a few counts. This chain links TRBV6-2 or TRBV6-3 with TRBJ1-2, with 7 bases identical to TRBD1. V lost 5 bases to trimming and J lost 4 bases; unmatched junction nucleotides: 1. Germline values: CDR1 MNHEY, CDR2 SVGEGT. This CDR3 has 12 amino acids. The CDR3 is CASSDRAYGYTF. In DNA form, the CDR3 reads TGTGCCAGCAGTGACAGGGCCTATGGCTACACCTTC.

This chain uses TRBV28 with TRBJ1-1; 8 bases are shared with TRBD1. The germline V gene has CDR1 MDHEN and CDR2 SYDVKM. The junction had 3 bases not matched to a gene; V was cut back by 5 bases and J by 1 base. CDR3 length equals 14 residues. The CDR3 spells CASSHGTGNTEAFF. The CDR3 bases are TGTGCCAGCAGTCACGGGACAGGGAACACTGAAGCTTTCTTT.

V is TRBV3-1 (or the pseudogene TRBV3-2) and J is TRBJ2-7; tentatively, D is TRBD2 (6 bases). Germline V gene sequence: CDR1 LGHDT, CDR2 YNNKEL (reference sequence). Trimming cost V 1 base and J 3 bases, with 13 bases left between them. This CDR3 comprises 15 residues. This chain's CDR3 is CASSQAAGSGYEQYF. The CDR3 DNA follows: TGTGCCAGCAGCCAAGCTGCCGGTAGCGGCTACGAGCAGTACTTC.

The rearrangement links TRBV4-1 to TRBJ2-1; the match to TRBD1 covers 8 bases. Germline CDR1 reads MGHRA; CDR2 reads YSYEKL. The V gene end was trimmed by 5 bases and the J gene end by 9 bases; junction bases not matched to a gene: 15. This CDR3 comprises 16 residues. The chain's CDR3 is CASSKGQGMLLGEQFF. As DNA, the CDR3 is TGCGCCAGCAGCAAAGGACAGGGAATGCTCCTGGGTGAGCAGTTCTTC.

This clone was counted a few times. This sequence joins TRBV4-3 and TRBJ1-2, with D hard to call. The length of the CDR3 is 14 residues. Per the germline V gene, CDR1 is LGHNA and CDR2 is YSLEER. Trimming left V 2 bases short and J 8 bases short, with 15 bases between. The CDR3, as DNA: TGCGCCAGCAGCCAATGGGGTGGCGGCTCAGGCTACACCTTC. Protein: CASSQWGGGSGYTF.

The V call is TRBV19, the J call TRBJ2-2, with D perhaps TRBD1 (6 bases). V gave up 9 bases and J gave up 9 bases, with 14 bases separating them. The CDR3 has 12 residues. Per the germline V gene, CDR1 is LNHDA and CDR2 is SQIVND (reference sequence). The chain's CDR3 is CASRLQGRELFF. CDR3 coding DNA: TGTGCCAGCCGACTACAGGGCCGGGAGCTGTTTTTT.

CDR3 in amino acids: CASSPPRYVSQNTEAFF. As DNA, the CDR3 is TGTGCCAGCAGTCCCCCTCGTTACGTTTCCCAGAACACTGAAGCTTTCTTT. This chain joins TRBV28 and TRBJ1-1; D is unresolved. The CDR3 consists of 17 residues. Germline lookup yields CDR1 MDHEN and CDR2 SYDVKM. V was shortened by 5 bases and J by 1 base, with 20 bases between the two germline ends.

The chain has TRBV11-3 and TRBJ2-6; D is unclear. The CDR3 covers 13 residues. Germline V gene data show CDR1 as SGHNT and CDR2 as YENEEA. Trimming removed 5 bases from V and 2 bases from J, with 4 bases in between. The CDR3 DNA sequence: TGTGCCAGCAGCCCGACTGGGGCCAACGTCCTGACTTTC. Protein product: CASSPTGANVLTF.

The chain has TRBV3-1 (or the pseudogene TRBV3-2) and TRBJ2-1, with TRBD2 matching 8 bases. The V and J ends lost 0 bases and 8 bases, in that order; junction bases with no gene match: 6. The germline V gene has CDR1 LGHDT and CDR2 YNNKEL (reference sequence). The CDR3 contains 15 residues. CDR3 in amino acids: CASSQDPGGPDEQFF. For the CDR3, the DNA is TGTGCCAGCAGCCAAGACCCGGGGGGGCCGGATGAGCAGTTCTTC.

This chain links TRBV19 with TRBJ1-2; 9 nucleotides align to TRBD1. The CDR3 has 14 residues. CDR1 and CDR2 (germline): LNHDA, SQIVND (reference sequence). Unmatched junction bases numbered 8, after V lost 4 bases and J lost 8 bases. CDR3 DNA sequence: TGTGCCAGTAGTACAGGACAGGGGTTGGGCGGCTACACCTTC. This encodes CASSTGQGLGGYTF.

The chain has TRBV19 and TRBJ1-1; D is ambiguous. V was cut by 3 bases and J by 10 bases, with 15 bases left in between. Germline CDR1 reads LNHDA; CDR2 reads SQIVND (reference sequence). The CDR3 is made up of 13 amino acids. The chain's CDR3 is CASSISRSQVAFF. As DNA, the CDR3 is TGTGCCAGTAGTATTTCACGGTCGCAGGTAGCTTTCTTT.

This clone was detected only a few times. The genes are TRBV9 and TRBJ1-3; TRBD1 matches 7 bases. The germline CDR1 and CDR2 sequences are SGDLS and YYNGEE. J gave up 1 base and V 4 bases, and 5 bases lay outside the gene matches. This CDR3 is built from 15 residues. The CDR3 protein is CASSPTGRSGNTIYF. The CDR3 DNA follows: TGTGCCAGCAGCCCGACAGGGCGGTCTGGAAACACCATATATTTT.

This rearrangement joins TRBV19 to TRBJ2-2; the match to TRBD1 covers 7 bases. This CDR3 region has 18 residues. From germline, CDR1 is LNHDA and CDR2 SQIVND (reference sequence). The junction had 14 bases not matched to a gene; V was cut back by 5 bases and J by 2 bases. CDR3: CASSEDNRGVYNTGELFF. The DNA of the CDR3 is TGTGCCAGTAGTGAAGACAACAGGGGTGTATATAACACCGGGGAGCTGTTTTTT.

Points on this clone: The junction does not match germline at one end; this may be a read error. The rearrangement links TRBV7-9 to TRBJ1-4, with D perhaps matching TRBD1 (5 bases). CDR1 and CDR2 from the germline V gene are SEHNR and FQNEAQ (reference sequence). This CDR3 is built from 15 residues. CDR3 DNA: TGTGCCAGCGCCTCCGAGGGGCTACCTAATGAGAAACTGTTTTTT. The encoded protein is CASASEGLPNEKLFF.

The chain couples TRBV5-1 to TRBJ1-1; D ambiguous. Germline lookup yields CDR1 SGHRS and CDR2 YFSETQ. Trimming stripped 1 base from V and 6 bases from J, with 31 bases between. The CDR3 sequence is 20 residues long. The CDR3 is CASSLRSATVTPNIVPEAFF. The CDR3 region has the DNA TGCGCCAGCAGCTTGCGGTCCGCTACTGTCACTCCGAACATAGTTCCTGAAGCTTTCTTT.